The subject of this entry is one TCR beta chain. The sample originates from a study of technical replicates of blood from four donors. The protocol was immunoSEQ multiplex PCR, while the TCRdb copy is restricted to in-frame clones and leaves out a portion. In the table there are 55,000 to 80,000 clones, roughly 98% of which are singletons. This CDR3 is 16 amino acids long. J lost 0 bases, V lost 3 bases, and 8 bases had no gene match. The germline CDR1 and CDR2 sequences are MGHRA and YSYEKL. The receptor comes from a human donor in good health. The chain joins TRBV4-1 to TRBJ2-7; TRBD1 agrees at 7 bases. The specimen sequenced was T cells isolated from PBMCs. The CDR3 loop reads CASSQYEDRSSYEQYF. DNA for the CDR3: TGCGCCAGCAGCCAGTATGAGGACAGGAGCTCCTACGAGCAGTACTTC.